Shown below are 24 T cell receptor beta chains from a single sample sequenced in a study of T cell changes during pregnancy in multiple sclerosis. Using immunoSEQ multiplex PCR, the repertoire was profiled, and TCRdb retains in-frame clones only, with some absent. The sample has around 78,000 clones, 85% to 95% seen once; the top ten hold roughly 2.5%. Sequences were derived from peripheral blood, sampled in the second trimester of pregnancy. The receptors come from a female donor with multiple sclerosis, enrolled in a pregnancy study.

The chain carries TRBV7-6 and TRBJ2-2; no reliable D call. V lost 1 base to trimming and J lost 5 bases, with 14 bases between them. The CDR3 is 16 residues long. In germline, CDR1 is SGHVS, CDR2 FNYEAQ. CDR3 sequence: CASSLGTELATGELFF. The CDR3 coding sequence is TGTGCCAGCAGCTTAGGCACAGAGTTGGCGACCGGGGAGCTGTTTTTT.

The chain combines TRBV18 with TRBJ1-6, with 9 bases lining up with TRBD1. The CDR3 totals 17 residues. With 6 bases clipped from V and 9 bases from J, the junction kept 15 bases outside the gene matches. Germline CDR1 is KGHSH and CDR2 is LQKENI. CDR3 sequence: CASSGGRGQGPSSPLHF. CDR3 DNA sequence: TGTGCCAGCTCCGGGGGACGGGGACAGGGCCCTAGTTCACCCCTCCACTTT.

CDR3 amino acids: CASSLRQRGGNEQFF. Written as DNA, the CDR3 is TGTGCCAGCAGCCTAAGACAGCGGGGGGGGAATGAGCAGTTCTTC. The J gene is TRBJ2-1, the V gene TRBV9, with 10 bases lining up with TRBD2. This CDR3 is 15 amino acids long. The ends lost 4 bases at V and 7 bases at J; junction bases unmatched: 8. Germline CDR1 reads SGDLS; CDR2 reads YYNGEE. The full variable domain, completed using reference TRBV9 and TRBJ2-1, is DSGVTQTPKHLITATGQRVTLRCSPRSGDLSVYWYQQSLDQGLQFLIQYYNGEERAKGNILERFSAQQFPDLHSELNLSSLELGDSALYFCASSLRQRGGNEQFFGPGTRLTVL.

This chain joins TRBV15 and TRBJ2-7; D is uncertain. The CDR3 is 15 amino acids. The V gene's germline CDR1 is LNHNV and CDR2 YYDKDF (reference sequence). V lost 6 bases and J 3 bases, leaving 18 bases between the germline ends. CDR3 loop: CATSSQHLGLYEQYF. DNA of the CDR3: TGTGCCACCAGTAGCCAGCATCTTGGTCTCTACGAGCAGTACTTC. Full variable domain (outside the CDR3, taken from reference TRBV15 and TRBJ2-7): DAMVIQNPRYQVTQFGKPVTLSCSQTLNHNVMYWYQQKSSQAPKLLFHYYDKDFNNEADTPDNFQSRRPNTSFCFLDIRSPGLGDTAMYLCATSSQHLGLYEQYFGPGTRLTVT.

The V gene is TRBV10-3, the J gene TRBJ1-1; 9 bases agree with TRBD1. Germline values: CDR1 ENHRY, CDR2 SYGVKD. The CDR3 covers 18 residues. The V segment lost 0 bases and the J segment 3 bases; nucleotides outside the gene matches: 11. The CDR3 is CAISESTRGRTGDTEAFF. DNA of the CDR3: TGTGCCATCAGTGAGTCGACTCGCGGGAGGACAGGGGACACTGAAGCTTTCTTT.

The CDR3 DNA sequence: TGTGCCAGCAGCCGGGGGGGATCGAATCGCGCCGGGGAGCTGTTTTTT. Protein product: CASSRGGSNRAGELFF. This chain uses TRBV9 with TRBJ2-2; 8 nucleotides agree with TRBD2. The CDR3 loop spans 16 amino acids. Trimming took 4 bases from V and 6 from J; bases not matched to a gene: 11. Germline CDR1 SGDLS, CDR2 YYNGEE.

This sequence joins TRBV4-1 and TRBJ2-7, with 10 nucleotides matching TRBD1. Trimming cost V 1 base and J 5 bases; bases outside gene matches: 2. Germline lookup yields CDR1 MGHRA and CDR2 YSYEKL. CDR3 size: 14 residues. The CDR3 here is CASSQVGTGDEQYF. In nucleotides, the CDR3 is TGCGCCAGCAGCCAAGTTGGGACAGGGGACGAGCAGTACTTC.

The chain uses TRBV29-1 and TRBJ2-5; 9 positions match TRBD2. CDR1 is SQVTM, CDR2 ANQGSEA, per germline. J gave up 3 bases and V 2 bases, and 10 bases lay outside the gene matches. The CDR3 contains 16 residues. The chain's CDR3 is CSVERLASGDKETQYF. CDR3 bases: TGCAGCGTTGAAAGGTTGGCTAGCGGGGACAAAGAGACCCAGTACTTC.

This chain links TRBV5-6 with TRBJ1-3; D gene uncertain. Trimming took 2 bases from V and 7 from J, leaving 16 bases between them. This CDR3 is built from 15 residues. The V gene's germline CDR1 is SGHDT and CDR2 YYEEEE. CDR3 coding DNA: TGTGCCAGCAGCTTTCAAAGCAAGCGGATTAACACCATATATTTT. This codes for CASSFQSKRINTIYF.

The rearrangement links TRBV9 to TRBJ1-4; 7 nucleotides align to TRBD1. V gave up 3 bases and J gave up 5 bases; unmatched junction bases: 4. Germline assignment: CDR1 SGDLS and CDR2 YYNGEE. This CDR3 is 14 amino acids long. CDR3 nucleotides: TGTGCCAGCAGCGCGACAGGGTCCAATGAAAAACTGTTTTTT. This sequence encodes CASSATGSNEKLFF.

This clone was found once. The rearrangement links TRBV5-1 to TRBJ2-1, with 10 positions matching TRBD1. The germline CDR1 and CDR2 sequences are SGHRS and YFSETQ. The CDR3 is made up of 14 amino acids. J lost 9 bases, V lost 10 bases, and 13 bases had no gene match. This CDR3 reads CAGATGGQDGEQFF. In nucleotides, the CDR3 is TGCGCCGGCGCGACAGGGGGCCAGGACGGTGAGCAGTTCTTC.

The rearrangement links TRBV13 to TRBJ2-7; 9 bases align to TRBD1. There are 14 residues in the CDR3. CDR1 is PRHDT and CDR2 is FYEKMQ in the germline V gene (reference sequence). Trimming cost V 5 bases and J 2 bases; bases outside gene matches: 4. CDR3 protein: CASSVGQGPYEQYF. CDR3 nucleotide sequence: TGTGCCAGCAGCGTGGGACAGGGTCCCTACGAGCAGTACTTC.

The chain is built from TRBV15 and TRBJ2-7; no definite D call. The CDR3 has 15 residues. CDR1 and CDR2 (germline): LNHNV, YYDKDF (reference sequence). The V end was cut by 0 bases, the J end by 2 bases, with 11 bases between. CDR3 nucleotides: TGTGCCACCAGCAGAGATCTGATAGAAACCTACGAGCAGTACTTC. Translated: CATSRDLIETYEQYF.

This clone was found a few times. The chain links TRBV5-5 to TRBJ2-7; D is unclear. Germline V CDR1 and CDR2: SGHKS, YYEKEE (reference sequence). The CDR3 has 13 residues. Between the trimmed V and J ends, which lost 3 bases and 6 bases, there was a span of 13 bases. CDR3 bases: TGTGCCAGCAGCTCATTCTCGCTATCCGAGCAGTACTTC. This translates into CASSSFSLSEQYF. Full variable domain (rest looked up from reference TRBV5-5 and TRBJ2-7): DAGVTQSPTHLIKTRGQQVTLRCSPISGHKSVSWYQQVLGQGPQFIFQYYEKEERGRGNFPDRFSARQFPNYSSELNVNALLLGDSALYLCASSSFSLSEQYFGPGTRLTVT.

V gene TRBV5-4 combines with J gene TRBJ1-2; no reliable D call. CDR1 and CDR2 from the germline V gene are SGHNT and YYREEE (reference sequence). CDR3 size: 15 residues. Trimming stripped 4 bases from V and 2 bases from J, with 15 bases between. The CDR3 DNA reads as TGTGCCAGCAGCCCCACCCAGACTCTCAACTATGGCTACACCTTC. It specifies CASSPTQTLNYGYTF.

The chain joins TRBV7-9 to TRBJ1-6; 7 nucleotides match TRBD1. There are 16 residues in the CDR3. Looked up from germline, CDR1 is SEHNR and CDR2 is FQNEAQ (reference sequence). V lost 5 bases, J lost 0 bases, and 4 bases stayed unmatched. CDR3 bases: TGTGCCAGCAGCCAGCAGGGGGGCTCCTATAATTCACCCCTCCACTTT. Its protein product is CASSQQGGSYNSPLHF.

The chain links TRBV5-4 to TRBJ2-3; D possibly corresponds to TRBD1 (5 bases). Between the trimmed V and J ends, which lost 1 base and 3 bases, there was a span of 9 bases. Germline V gene lookup returns CDR1 SGHNT and CDR2 YYREEE (reference sequence). The CDR3 runs to 14 residues. The CDR3 here is CASSLRSGTDTQYF. The DNA for the CDR3 is TGTGCCAGCAGCTTGCGGTCAGGGACAGATACGCAGTATTTT.

Only one count was recorded for this clone. Its ends do not fully match the called genes, so a read error is possible. The rearrangement links TRBV11-1 to TRBJ2-2; 7 bases are a match to TRBD2. CDR1 and CDR2 from the germline V gene are SGHAT and FQDESV (reference sequence). The CDR3 is made up of 14 amino acids. The CDR3 DNA is TGTGCCAGCAGATTAGCGGGCTCCACCGGGGAGCTGTTTTTT. Encoded protein: CASRLAGSTGELFF.

The gene calls are TRBV19 and TRBJ2-1; 10 nucleotides line up with TRBD1. V lost 8 bases to trimming and J lost 4 bases; unmatched junction nucleotides: 5. Germline V gives CDR1 LNHDA, CDR2 SQIVND (reference sequence). The CDR3 spans 14 residues. The CDR3 loop is CASRDRGLYNEQFF. The CDR3 DNA is TGTGCCAGTCGAGACAGGGGGCTATACAATGAGCAGTTCTTC.

The chain couples TRBV9 to TRBJ2-2; D possibly corresponds to TRBD1 (5 bases). The CDR3 has 15 residues. V was cut by 4 bases and J by 2 bases, with 12 bases left in between. CDR1 and CDR2 from the germline V gene are SGDLS and YYNGEE. This CDR3 reads CASSPEGQNTGELFF. In DNA form, the CDR3 reads TGTGCCAGCAGCCCCGAAGGACAAAACACCGGGGAGCTGTTTTTT.

The V and J genes are TRBV5-1 and TRBJ2-3; 8 bases are a match to TRBD1. CDR3 size: 15 residues. With V trimmed by 4 bases and J by 5 bases, 9 bases remained unmatched. CDR1 and CDR2 (germline): SGHRS, YFSETQ. This CDR3 is CASSPGQGSRDTQYF. The CDR3 bases are TGCGCCAGCAGCCCCGGACAGGGCTCAAGAGATACGCAGTATTTT.

This chain uses TRBV7-9 with TRBJ2-7; D not certain. The V end was cut by 4 bases, the J end by 7 bases, with 14 bases between. The CDR3 consists of 13 residues. The germline V gene encodes CDR1 SEHNR and CDR2 FQNEAQ (reference sequence). As DNA, the CDR3 is TGTGCCAGCAGCTCCCGTTCGACGCGGGAGCAGTACTTC. Protein product: CASSSRSTREQYF.

This rearrangement joins TRBV5-4 to TRBJ1-4; no definite D call. Germline CDR1 and CDR2: SGHNT and YYREEE (reference sequence). Trimming removed 5 bases at V and 0 bases at J, with 11 bases between. The CDR3 covers 15 residues. Here the CDR3 reads CASSPTGATNEKLFF. The CDR3 nucleotides are TGTGCCAGCAGTCCAACGGGAGCAACTAATGAAAAACTGTTTTTT.

V usage is TRBV10-2 and J usage is TRBJ2-1, with D maybe TRBD2 (6 bases). The CDR3 is made up of 15 amino acids. Trimming cost V 4 bases and J 8 bases, with 18 bases left between them. CDR1 is WSHSY and CDR2 is SAAADI in the germline V gene. CDR3 amino acids: CASSGRDLSQDEQFF. The CDR3 DNA follows: TGCGCCAGCAGTGGGCGGGACTTAAGTCAGGATGAGCAGTTCTTC.